These 5 T cell receptor beta chains came from one sample sequenced in a study of shared clonotypes between healthy human individuals. The protocol was immunoSEQ multiplex PCR, while the TCRdb copy is restricted to in-frame clones and leaves out a portion. The table includes about 230,000 clones, 65% detected once. The sample comprised memory CD4+ T cells sorted from blood. Subset of the sample: CD45RA-negative fraction. These receptors were obtained from a man aged 25-45 years in good health.

The chain combines TRBV7-8 with TRBJ1-1; no clear D. The CDR3 is made up of 15 amino acids. Germline V gene sequence: CDR1 SGHVS, CDR2 FQNEAQ. V lost 1 base, J lost 7 bases, and 16 bases lay in between. The CDR3 reads CASSLGGPGVVEAFF. The DNA of the CDR3 is TGTGCCAGCAGCTTAGGCGGGCCTGGGGTGGTTGAAGCTTTCTTT.

This clone appeared a few times. The chain couples TRBV6-1 to TRBJ1-2; no clear D gene. V lost 11 bases and J 8 bases, leaving 18 bases between the germline ends. Germline V gene data show CDR1 as MNHNS and CDR2 as SASEGT. There are 12 residues in the CDR3. The CDR3 nucleotides are TGTGCCTCCTCGTTCGGAGAATCGGGCTACACCTTC. This codes for CASSFGESGYTF.

The genes are TRBV30 and TRBJ2-7; D is perhaps TRBD2 (5 bases). Germline V gene data show CDR1 as GTSNPN and CDR2 as SVGIG (reference sequence). The CDR3 totals 13 residues. V shed 0 bases and J shed 7 bases, with 13 bases lying between them. The CDR3: CAWSVLRESEQYF. The CDR3 nucleotides are TGTGCCTGGAGTGTACTTAGGGAGAGTGAGCAGTACTTC.

This clone was recorded many times. The chain employs TRBV5-6 and TRBJ2-7; 7 bases line up with TRBD2. After removal of 2 bases from V and 6 bases from J, the junction contained 11 bases not matched to a gene. The germline V gene encodes CDR1 SGHDT and CDR2 YYEEEE. There are 15 residues in the CDR3. CDR3: CASSLAGTWAGEQYF. CDR3 DNA sequence: TGTGCCAGCAGCTTAGCGGGGACTTGGGCAGGCGAGCAGTACTTC.

This clone came up a few times. The V call is TRBV9, the J call TRBJ1-1, with D unclear. The V gene's germline CDR1 is SGDLS and CDR2 YYNGEE. The CDR3 consists of 13 residues. The V and J ends lost 0 bases and 6 bases respectively, with 9 bases between them. CDR3 residues: CASSVAPLSEAFF. The CDR3 DNA reads as TGTGCCAGCAGCGTAGCCCCGTTGTCTGAAGCTTTCTTT. The whole variable domain, remainder taken from reference TRBV9 and TRBJ1-1, is DSGVTQTPKHLITATGQRVTLRCSPRSGDLSVYWYQQSLDQGLQFLIQYYNGEERAKGNILERFSAQQFPDLHSELNLSSLELGDSALYFCASSVAPLSEAFFGQGTRLTVV.